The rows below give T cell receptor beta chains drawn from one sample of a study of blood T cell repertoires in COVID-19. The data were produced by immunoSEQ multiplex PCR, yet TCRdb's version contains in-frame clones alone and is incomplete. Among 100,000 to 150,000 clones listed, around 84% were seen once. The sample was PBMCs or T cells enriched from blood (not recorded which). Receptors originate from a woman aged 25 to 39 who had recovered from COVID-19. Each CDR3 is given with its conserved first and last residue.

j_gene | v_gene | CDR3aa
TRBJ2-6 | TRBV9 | CASSVAEVGRGAGANVLTF
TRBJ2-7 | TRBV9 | CASSVEDRVVHEQYF
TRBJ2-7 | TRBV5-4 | CASSLGLGVDEQYF
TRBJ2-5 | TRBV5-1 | CASSHGTEETQYF
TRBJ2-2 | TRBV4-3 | CASSQEWAGAGELFF
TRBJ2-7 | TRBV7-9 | CASSPGTSGRGLSYEQYF
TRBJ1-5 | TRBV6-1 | CASSETGGTGQPQHF
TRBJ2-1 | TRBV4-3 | CASSQGPAGVTYNEQFF
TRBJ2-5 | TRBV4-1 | CASSRIERDQETQYF
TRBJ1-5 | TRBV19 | CASSMEGRSNQPQHF
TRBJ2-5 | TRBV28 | CASSPGQEATQETQYF
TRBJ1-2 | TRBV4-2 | CASSQDPTAYGYTF
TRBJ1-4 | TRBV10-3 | CAISELATNEKLFF
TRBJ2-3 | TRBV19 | CASSIGRGTTDTQYF
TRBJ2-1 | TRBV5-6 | CASSLGGTYYSYNEQFF
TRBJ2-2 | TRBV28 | CASSVRDKPGGELFF
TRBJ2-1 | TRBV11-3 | CASSSRTGGTQNEQFF
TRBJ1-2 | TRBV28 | CASSLNERGGNYGYTF
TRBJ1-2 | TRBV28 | CASSLSAAGLYGYTF
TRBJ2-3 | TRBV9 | CASSVGGGPDTQYF
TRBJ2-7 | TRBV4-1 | CASSQENSGGYEQYF
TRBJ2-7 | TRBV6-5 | CASSQTGNYEQYF
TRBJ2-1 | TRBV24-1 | CATSARDSHRFF
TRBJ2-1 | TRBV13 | CASSPRLAGGGNEQFF
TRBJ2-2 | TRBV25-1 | CASSENRDTGELFF
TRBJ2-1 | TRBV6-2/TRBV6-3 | CASSYSTLAGGPSEQFF
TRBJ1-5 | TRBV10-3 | CAISGGLVLKGGNQPQHF
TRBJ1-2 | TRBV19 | CASSGGRSNYGYTF
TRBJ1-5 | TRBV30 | CAWRDRGNQPQHF
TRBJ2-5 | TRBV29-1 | CSAGTSVRLETQYF
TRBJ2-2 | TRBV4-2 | CASSPREGLDTGELFF
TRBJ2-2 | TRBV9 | CASSGQFNTGELFF
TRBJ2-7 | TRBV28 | CASTLTGTVYEQYF
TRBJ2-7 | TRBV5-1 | CASSWTVSYEQYF
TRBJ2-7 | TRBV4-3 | CASSQEERGTYEQYF
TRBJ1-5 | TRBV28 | CASSLRRVIQPQHF
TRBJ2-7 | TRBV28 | CASSVAGYEQYF
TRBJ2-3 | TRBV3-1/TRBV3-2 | CASSKDGHNTDTQYF
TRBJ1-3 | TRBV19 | CASSRPGTANTIYF